This TCR beta chain is from a study of blood T cell repertoires in COVID-19. V lost 2 bases and J lost 5; bases outside the gene matches: 2. There are 14 residues in the CDR3. Germline assignment: CDR1 SGHNT and CDR2 YYREEE (reference sequence). Original methodology: The assay estimated nucleated cells by amplifying reference gene primers. Sequenced by immunoSEQ multiplex PCR; TCRdb stores in-frame clones only, minus some. Clonal size and the V and J genes are those of that table, whereas D and trimming came from the DNA. This sample yields a few hundred thousand clones, of which around 84% are seen a single time; approximately 5.1% belongs to the top ten.

The rearrangement uses TRBV5-4 and TRBJ1-4; 8 bases align to TRBD1. This sequence was found in a woman aged 60 to 75 who had recovered from COVID-19. The sample was peripheral blood. In DNA, the CDR3 is TGTGCCAGCAGCTTAGACAGGGGCAATGAAAAACTGTTTTTT. Translated: CASSLDRGNEKLFF.